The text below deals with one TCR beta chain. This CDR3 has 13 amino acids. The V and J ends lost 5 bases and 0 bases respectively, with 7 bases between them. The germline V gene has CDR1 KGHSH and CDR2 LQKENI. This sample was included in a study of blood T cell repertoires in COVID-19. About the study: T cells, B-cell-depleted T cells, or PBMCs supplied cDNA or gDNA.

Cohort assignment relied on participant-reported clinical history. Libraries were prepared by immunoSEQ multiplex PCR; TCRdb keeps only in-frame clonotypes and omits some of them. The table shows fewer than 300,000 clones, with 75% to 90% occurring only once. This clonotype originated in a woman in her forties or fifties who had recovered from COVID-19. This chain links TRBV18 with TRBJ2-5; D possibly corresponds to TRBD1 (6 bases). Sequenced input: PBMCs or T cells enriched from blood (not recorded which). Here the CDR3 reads CASSDRNQETQYF. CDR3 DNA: TGTGCCAGCTCAGACAGGAACCAAGAGACCCAGTACTTC.